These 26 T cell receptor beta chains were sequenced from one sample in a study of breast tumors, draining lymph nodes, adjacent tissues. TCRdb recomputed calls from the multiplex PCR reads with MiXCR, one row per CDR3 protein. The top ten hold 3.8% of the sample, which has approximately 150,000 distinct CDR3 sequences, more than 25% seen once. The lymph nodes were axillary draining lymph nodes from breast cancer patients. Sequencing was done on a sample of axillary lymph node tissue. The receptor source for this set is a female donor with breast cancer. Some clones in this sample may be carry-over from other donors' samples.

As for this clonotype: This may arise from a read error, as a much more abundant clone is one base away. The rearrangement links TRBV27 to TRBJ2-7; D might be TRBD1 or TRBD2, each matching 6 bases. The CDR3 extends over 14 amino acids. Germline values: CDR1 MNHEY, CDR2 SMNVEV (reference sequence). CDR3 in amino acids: CASSPGGYRYGQYF. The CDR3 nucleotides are TGTGCCAGCAGTCCCGGGGGCTACCGCTACGGGCAGTACTTC.

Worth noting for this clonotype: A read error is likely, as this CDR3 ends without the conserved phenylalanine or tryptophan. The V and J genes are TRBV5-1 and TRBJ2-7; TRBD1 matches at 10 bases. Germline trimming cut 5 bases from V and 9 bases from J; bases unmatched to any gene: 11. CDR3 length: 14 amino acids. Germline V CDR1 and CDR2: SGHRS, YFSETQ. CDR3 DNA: TGCGCCAGCAGGGGGACAGGGGAGTACCACGCGCAGTACTCC. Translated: CASRGTGEYHAQYS.

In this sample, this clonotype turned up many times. Here the CDR3 reads CASSPDRGNEKLFF. Here the CDR3 DNA reads TGTGCCAGTAGTCCGGACAGGGGTAATGAAAAACTGTTTTTT. The rearrangement links TRBV19 to TRBJ1-4; 9 bases match TRBD1. The CDR3 is made up of 14 amino acids. The trim removed 5 bases at V and 4 bases at J, leaving 2 bases unmatched. CDR1 is LNHDA, CDR2 SQIVND, per germline (reference sequence). Drawing the rest from reference TRBV19 and TRBJ1-4, the complete variable domain is DGGITQSPKYLFRKEGQNVTLSCEQNLNHDAMYWYRQDPGQGLRLIYYSQIVNDFQKGDIAEGYSVSREKKESFPLTVTSAQKNPTAFYLCASSPDRGNEKLFFGSGTQLSVL.

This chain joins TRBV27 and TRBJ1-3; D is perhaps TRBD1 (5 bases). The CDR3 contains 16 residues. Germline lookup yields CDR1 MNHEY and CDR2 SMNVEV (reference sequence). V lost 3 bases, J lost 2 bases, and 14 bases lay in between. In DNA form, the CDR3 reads TGTGCCAGCAGTTTCCGGGGGGGTAGAGCTGGAAACACCATATATTTT. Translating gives CASSFRGGRAGNTIYF.

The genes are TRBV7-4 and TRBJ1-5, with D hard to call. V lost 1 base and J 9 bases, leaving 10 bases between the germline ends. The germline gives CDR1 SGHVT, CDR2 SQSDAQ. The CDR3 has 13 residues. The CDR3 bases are TGTGCCAGCAGCTTAGACACCATACGGCCCCAGCATTTT. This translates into CASSLDTIRPQHF. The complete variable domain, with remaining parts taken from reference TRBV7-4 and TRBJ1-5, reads GAGVSQSPRYKVAKRGRDVALRCDSISGHVTLYWYRQTLGQGSEVLTYSQSDAQRDKSGRPSGRFSAERPERSVSTLKIQRTEQGDSAVYLCASSLDTIRPQHFGDGTRLSIL.

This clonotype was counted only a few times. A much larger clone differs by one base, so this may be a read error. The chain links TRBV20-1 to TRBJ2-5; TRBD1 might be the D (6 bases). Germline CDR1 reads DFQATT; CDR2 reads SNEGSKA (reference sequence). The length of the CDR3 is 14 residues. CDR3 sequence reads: CGARGRGSRETQYF. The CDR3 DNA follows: TGCGGTGCTAGGGGCAGGGGCTCACGGGAGACCCAGTACTTC.

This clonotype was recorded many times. The CDR3 sequence is CASSQISMHSNQPQHF. CDR3 nucleotide sequence: TGCGCCAGCAGCCAAATTTCTATGCATAGCAATCAGCCCCAGCATTTT. The chain is built from TRBV4-1 and TRBJ1-5; D unresolved. Germline CDR1 and CDR2: MGHRA and YSYEKL. This CDR3 comprises 16 residues. Trimming stripped 2 bases from V and 0 bases from J, with 11 bases between.

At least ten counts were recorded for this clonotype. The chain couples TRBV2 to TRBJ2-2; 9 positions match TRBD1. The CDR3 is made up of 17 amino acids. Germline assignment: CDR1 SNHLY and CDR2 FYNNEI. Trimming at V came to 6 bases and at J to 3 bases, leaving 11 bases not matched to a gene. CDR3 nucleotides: TGTGCCAGCAGAGCAGACAGGGGGTTGGTTGACACCGGGGAGCTGTTTTTT. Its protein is CASRADRGLVDTGELFF.

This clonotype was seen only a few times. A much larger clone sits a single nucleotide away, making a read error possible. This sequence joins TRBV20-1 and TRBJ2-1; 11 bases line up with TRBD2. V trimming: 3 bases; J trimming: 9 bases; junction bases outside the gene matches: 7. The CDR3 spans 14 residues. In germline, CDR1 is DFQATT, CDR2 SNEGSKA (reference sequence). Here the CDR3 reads CSASRLAGRSEQFF. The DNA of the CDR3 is TGCAGTGCTAGTAGACTAGCGGGAAGGTCTGAGCAGTTCTTC.

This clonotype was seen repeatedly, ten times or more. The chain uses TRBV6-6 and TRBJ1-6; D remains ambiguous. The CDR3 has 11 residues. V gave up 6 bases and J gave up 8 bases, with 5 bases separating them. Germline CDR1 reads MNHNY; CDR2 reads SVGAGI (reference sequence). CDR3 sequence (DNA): TGTGCCAGCAGACTTGATTCACCCCTCCACTTT. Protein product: CASRLDSPLHF.

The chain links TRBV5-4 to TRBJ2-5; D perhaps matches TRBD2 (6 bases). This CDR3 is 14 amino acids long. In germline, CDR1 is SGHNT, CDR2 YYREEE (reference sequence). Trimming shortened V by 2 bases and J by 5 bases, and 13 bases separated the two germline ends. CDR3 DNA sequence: TGTGCCAGCAGCTTCCGGCGGGGACGGGAGACCCAGTACTTC. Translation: CASSFRRGRETQYF.

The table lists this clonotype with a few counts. This CDR3 reads CASSLGAGAQYF. The CDR3 nucleotides are TGTGCCAGCAGCCTGGGGGCGGGCGCGCAGTACTTC. The rearrangement joins TRBV11-2 to TRBJ2-7, with a weak D call TRBD1 (6 bases). The germline CDR1 and CDR2 sequences are SGHAT and FQNNGV. Trimming cost V 5 bases and J 9 bases, with 14 bases left between them. The CDR3 totals 12 residues.

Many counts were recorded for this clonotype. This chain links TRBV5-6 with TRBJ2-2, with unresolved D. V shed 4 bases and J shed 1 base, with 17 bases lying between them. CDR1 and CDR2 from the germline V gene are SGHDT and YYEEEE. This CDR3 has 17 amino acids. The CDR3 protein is CASSQSKGIVNTGELFF. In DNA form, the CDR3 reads TGTGCCAGCAGCCAGAGCAAGGGAATAGTGAACACCGGGGAGCTGTTTTTT.

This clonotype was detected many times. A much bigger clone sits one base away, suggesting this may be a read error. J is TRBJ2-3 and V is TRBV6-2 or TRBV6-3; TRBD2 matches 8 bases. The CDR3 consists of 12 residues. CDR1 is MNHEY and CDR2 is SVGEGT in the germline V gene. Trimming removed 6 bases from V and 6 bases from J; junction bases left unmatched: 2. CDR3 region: CASSRGGDTQYF. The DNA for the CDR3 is TGTGCCAGCAGCCGCGGGGGGGATACGCAGTATTTT.

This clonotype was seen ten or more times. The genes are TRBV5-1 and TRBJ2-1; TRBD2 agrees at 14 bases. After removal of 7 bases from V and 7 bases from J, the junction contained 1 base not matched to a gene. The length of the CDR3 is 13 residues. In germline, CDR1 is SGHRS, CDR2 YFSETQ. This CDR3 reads CASGLAGGNEQFF. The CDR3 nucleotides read TGCGCCAGCGGACTAGCGGGGGGAAATGAGCAGTTCTTC.

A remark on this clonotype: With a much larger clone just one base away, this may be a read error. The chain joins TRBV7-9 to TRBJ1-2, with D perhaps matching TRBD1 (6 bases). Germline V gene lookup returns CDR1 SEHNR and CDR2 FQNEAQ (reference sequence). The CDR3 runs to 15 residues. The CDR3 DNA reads TGTGCCAGCAGACCAGGCGCGGGGGCTAACTATGGCTACCCCTTC. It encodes CASRPGAGANYGYPF.

This CDR3 is CASSLAGTGSETQYF. CDR3 nucleotide sequence: TGCGCCAGCAGCTTGGCCGGGACAGGGAGCGAGACCCAGTACTTC. The V gene is TRBV5-1, the J gene TRBJ2-5; TRBD1 agrees at 9 bases. J gave up 5 bases and V 0 bases, and 5 bases lay outside the gene matches. The CDR3 sequence is 15 residues long. Germline V gives CDR1 SGHRS, CDR2 YFSETQ.

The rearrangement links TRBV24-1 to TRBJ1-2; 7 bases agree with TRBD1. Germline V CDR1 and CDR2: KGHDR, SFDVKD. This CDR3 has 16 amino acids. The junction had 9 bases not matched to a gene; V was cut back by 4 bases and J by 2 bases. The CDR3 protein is CATSDPEAGGNYGYTF. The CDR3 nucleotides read TGTGCCACCAGTGACCCGGAGGCAGGGGGGAACTATGGCTACACCTTC.

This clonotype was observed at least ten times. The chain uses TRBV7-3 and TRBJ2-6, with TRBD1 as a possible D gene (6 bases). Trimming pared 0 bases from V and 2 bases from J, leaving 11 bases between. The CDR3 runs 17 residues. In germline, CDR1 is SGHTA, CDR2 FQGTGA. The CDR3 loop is CASSLTGGLAGANVLTF. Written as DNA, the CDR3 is TGTGCCAGCAGCTTAACAGGGGGATTGGCTGGGGCCAACGTCCTGACTTTC.

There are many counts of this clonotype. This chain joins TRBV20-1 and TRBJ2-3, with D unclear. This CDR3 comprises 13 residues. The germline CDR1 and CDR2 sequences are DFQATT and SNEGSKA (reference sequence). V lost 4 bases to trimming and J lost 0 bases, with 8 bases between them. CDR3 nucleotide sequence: TGCAGTGCTAAGGTCTCTAGCACAGATACGCAGTATTTT. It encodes CSAKVSSTDTQYF.

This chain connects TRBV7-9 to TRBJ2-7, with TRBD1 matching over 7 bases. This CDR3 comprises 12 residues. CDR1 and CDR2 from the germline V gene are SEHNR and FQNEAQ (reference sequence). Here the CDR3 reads CTEPTGSYEQYF. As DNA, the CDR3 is TGTACCGAGCCGACAGGGTCCTACGAGCAGTACTTC.

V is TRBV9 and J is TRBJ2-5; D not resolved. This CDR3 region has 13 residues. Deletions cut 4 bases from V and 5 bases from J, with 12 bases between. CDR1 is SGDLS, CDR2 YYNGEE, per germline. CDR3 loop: CASSLVAHETQYF. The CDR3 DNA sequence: TGTGCCAGCAGCTTAGTGGCCCATGAGACCCAGTACTTC.

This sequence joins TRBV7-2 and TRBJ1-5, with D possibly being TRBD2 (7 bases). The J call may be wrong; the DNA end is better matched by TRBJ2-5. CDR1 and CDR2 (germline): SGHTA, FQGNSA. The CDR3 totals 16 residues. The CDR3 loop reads CASSLVGGQGNQPQYF. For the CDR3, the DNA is TGTGCCAGCAGCTTAGTGGGGGGGCAAGGCAATCAGCCCCAGTACTTC.

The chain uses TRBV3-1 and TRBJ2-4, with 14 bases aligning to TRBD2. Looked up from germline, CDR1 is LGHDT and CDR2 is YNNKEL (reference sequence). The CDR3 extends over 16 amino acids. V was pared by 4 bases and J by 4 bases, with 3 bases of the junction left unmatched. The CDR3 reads CASSLGLAGGKNIQYF. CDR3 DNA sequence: TGTGCCAGCAGCCTAGGACTAGCGGGGGGAAAAAACATTCAGTACTTC. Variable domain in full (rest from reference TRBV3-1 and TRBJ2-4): DTAVSQTPKYLVTQMGNDKSIKCEQNLGHDTMYWYKQDSKKFLKIMFSYNNKELIINETVPNRFSPKSPDKAHLNLHINSLELGDSAVYFCASSLGLAGGKNIQYFGAGTRLSVL.

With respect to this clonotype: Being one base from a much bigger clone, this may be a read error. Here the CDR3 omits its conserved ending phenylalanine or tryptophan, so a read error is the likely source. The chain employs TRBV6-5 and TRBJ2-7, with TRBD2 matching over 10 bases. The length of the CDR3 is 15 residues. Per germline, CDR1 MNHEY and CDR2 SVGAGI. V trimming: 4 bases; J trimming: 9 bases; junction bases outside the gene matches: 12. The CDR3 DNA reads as TGTGCCAGCAGTTCTAGCGGGAGCCCCTCGGTCGGGCAGTACCTC. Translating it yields CASSSSGSPSVGQYL.

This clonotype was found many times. The CDR3 bases are TGTGCCTGGAGTGTGTCGGCAGGGTATGAGTCCGGAGAGACCCAGTACTTC. This codes for CAWSVSAGYESGETQYF. The chain links TRBV30 to TRBJ2-5, with a weak D call TRBD1 (5 bases). Germline V gene data show CDR1 as GTSNPN and CDR2 as SVGIG (reference sequence). V shed 0 bases and J shed 4 bases, with 21 bases lying between them. The CDR3 extends over 17 amino acids.